This T cell receptor beta chain comes out of a study of control samples from healthy donors and cancer patients. This clone was recorded only once. Method: immunoSEQ multiplex PCR; TCRdb's copy keeps in-frame clones and lacks some. Of 200,000 or so clones in the sample, 85% to 95% were seen once. The origin of this receptor is a man aged 45-60 years in good health. The sequenced sample was blood.

The DNA of the CDR3 is TGCAGCGCCCAACGACAACAGGGGGGTGAAGCTTTCTTT. Amino acid sequence: CSAQRQQGGEAFF. The rearrangement joins TRBV29-1 to TRBJ1-1; the match to TRBD1 covers 8 bases. The CDR3 has 13 amino acids. Germline CDR1 reads SQVTM; CDR2 reads ANQGSEA. Trimming took 7 bases from V and 7 from J; bases not matched to a gene: 11.